This T cell receptor (beta chain) was captured by sequencing in a study of beta chain features in type 1 diabetes. Notes on the study in general: The question left open here concerned HLA type influencing TCRB rearrangement. Shortening that was moderate but significant affected the TCRB CDR3s of Type 1 diabetes patients in all four CD4+ subsets. Patients' naive, central memory and regulatory TCRB repertoires appeared more alike than those of healthy donors. Type 1 diabetes patients had VDJ junctions that carried fewer insertions and more deletions.

The sequenced template was cDNA made from the entire isolated RNA. The repertoire was sequenced with immunoSEQ multiplex PCR; TCRdb's copy has only in-frame clones and lacks some. Of roughly 140,000 clones detected, around 7% appear once; the ten largest clones hold approximately 1.5%. In this sample, this clone turned up a few times. Antigen unknown. CDR3 length equals 14 residues. Germline CDR1 and CDR2: SEHNR and FQNEAQ (reference sequence). Trimming cost V 4 bases and J 4 bases; bases outside gene matches: 1. The V and J genes are TRBV7-9 and TRBJ1-3; 10 bases agree with TRBD1. This TCR was recovered from a woman aged 30 to 39 in good health. Sequencing input: central memory CD4+ T cells from blood. The CDR3 DNA is TGTGCCAGCAGCTCGACAGGGGGCGGAAACACCATATATTTT. Amino acid sequence: CASSSTGGGNTIYF.